The 3 T cell receptor beta chains reported below all come from one sample, sequenced in a study of cytomegalovirus exposure and HLA in healthy donors. In the PCR, 60 Vbeta and 13 Jbeta primers were used. Data came from immunoSEQ multiplex PCR; TCRdb stores just in-frame clones and leaves some out. The sample has roughly 140,000 clones, roughly 78% seen once. The sample was PBMCs. All receptors derive from a man in his thirties or forties in good health and CMV-seronegative.

This chain joins TRBV2 and TRBJ2-6; no clear D gene. The germline V and J ends were trimmed by 4 bases and 7 bases, with 2 bases remaining between them. The CDR3 is 11 amino acids. Germline V gene lookup returns CDR1 SNHLY and CDR2 FYNNEI. The CDR3 spells CASSVANVLTF. The CDR3, as DNA: TGTGCCAGCAGTGTAGCCAACGTCCTGACTTTC.

This clone was counted a few times. The genes are TRBV6-5 and TRBJ2-7; D possibly corresponds to TRBD2 (6 bases). Trimming took 2 bases from V and 7 from J, leaving 12 bases between them. The CDR3 spans 13 residues. CDR1 and CDR2 (germline): MNHEY, SVGAGI. CDR3 DNA sequence: TGTGCCAGCAGTTACAGTGGAGGGGAAGAGCAGTACTTC. Translation gives CASSYSGGEEQYF.

The chain combines TRBV15 with TRBJ2-7; tentatively, D is TRBD1 (6 bases). The ends were cut back, 2 bases at V and 3 bases at J, with 14 bases in the middle. In germline, CDR1 is LNHNV, CDR2 YYDKDF (reference sequence). This CDR3 region has 15 residues. The CDR3 DNA sequence: TGTGCCACCAGCAGAACTACAGGGTCCGGCTACGAGCAGTACTTC. It encodes CATSRTTGSGYEQYF.